Sequencing of this TCR beta chain was carried out in a study of T cells in localized non-small cell lung cancer. Study-wide points: Longer overall survival accompanied higher blood T cell density. Sequencing, confined to only one tumor region, leaves heterogeneity possible. Adjacent lung tissue had a median around 50 of the top 100 clones found in the tumor.

Sequencing was performed with immunoSEQ multiplex PCR; in TCRdb, only in-frame clones are kept and a portion is missing. The table has 5,500 to 6,500 clones, less than 45% seen once; the top ten hold roughly a tenth. About this clone itself: The target antigen is unknown.

The germline V and J ends were trimmed by 6 bases and 6 bases, with 15 bases remaining between them. Germline-derived CDR1 and CDR2 are LNHNV and YYDKDF (reference sequence). The CDR3 loop spans 14 amino acids. This chain connects TRBV15 to TRBJ1-5, with a tentative D call TRBD1 (6 bases). The source is a woman aged 40-69 years with stage II squamous cell lung carcinoma. Material: lung tumor tissue, obtained before any cancer treatment. The CDR3 region is CATSFGGGLQPQHF. The CDR3 DNA reads TGTGCCACCAGTTTTGGGGGGGGGCTTCAGCCCCAGCATTTT. The entire variable domain, with the rest obtained from reference TRBV15 and TRBJ1-5, is as follows: DAMVIQNPRYQVTQFGKPVTLSCSQTLNHNVMYWYQQKSSQAPKLLFHYYDKDFNNEADTPDNFQSRRPNTSFCFLDIRSPGLGDTAMYLCATSFGGGLQPQHFGDGTRLSIL.